The source of this T cell receptor (beta chain) is a study of cytomegalovirus exposure and HLA in healthy donors. This CDR3 is built from 14 residues. J gave up 10 bases and V 2 bases, and 11 bases lay outside the gene matches. Germline values: CDR1 GTSNPN, CDR2 SVGIG (reference sequence). PCR primers comprised 60 Vbeta and 13 Jbeta primers. Data came from immunoSEQ multiplex PCR; TCRdb stores just in-frame clones and leaves some out. The sample holds 95,000 to 110,000 clones; 9.5% to 13% are singletons and the top ten take roughly 5%. Donors showed nominal health when sampled, although they likely had unrecorded immune exposures. This clone was counted between two and nine times.

The clonotype was recovered from a middle-aged man in good health and CMV-seropositive. Sequencing was done on a sample of PBMCs. The gene calls are TRBV30 and TRBJ2-7; 10 nucleotides match TRBD1. The CDR3 loop is CAWSTYGTGDSQYF. CDR3 in DNA: TGTGCCTGGAGTACATACGGGACAGGGGACAGTCAGTACTTC.